This TCR beta chain was sequenced for a study of CD8 T cells in Susac syndrome. Study findings and constraints: In Susac syndrome, CD8+ expansion was highest in TEMRA and active disease.

Random hexamers were used to reverse transcribe about 0.45 to 1 ug of RNA. Amplification of TCR beta CDR3 was carried out by immunoSEQ multiplex PCR, which covered 54 Vbeta and 13 Jbeta segments. In TCRdb, the immunoSEQ multiplex PCR reads were re-called with MiXCR into one record per CDR3 protein. The sample lists about 130,000 distinct CDR3 sequences; about 93% were seen once. Turning to this clonotype: Its antigen is still unknown.

Isolation of CD8+ and CD4+ T cells was performed negatively, whereas enrichment of TEMRA cells was done by FACS. Sequenced sample: CD8+ T cells from PBMCs. The sequence was collected from a human donor with Susac syndrome.

In DNA, the CDR3 is TGTGCCACCAGTGATCAGACAGAGACGGGTGGCTACACCTTC. This encodes CATSDQTETGGYTF. The chain carries TRBV24-1 and TRBJ1-2; tentatively, D is TRBD1 (5 bases). V was shortened by 3 bases and J by 7 bases, with 14 bases between the two germline ends. The CDR3 loop spans 14 amino acids. Germline V gives CDR1 KGHDR, CDR2 SFDVKD.